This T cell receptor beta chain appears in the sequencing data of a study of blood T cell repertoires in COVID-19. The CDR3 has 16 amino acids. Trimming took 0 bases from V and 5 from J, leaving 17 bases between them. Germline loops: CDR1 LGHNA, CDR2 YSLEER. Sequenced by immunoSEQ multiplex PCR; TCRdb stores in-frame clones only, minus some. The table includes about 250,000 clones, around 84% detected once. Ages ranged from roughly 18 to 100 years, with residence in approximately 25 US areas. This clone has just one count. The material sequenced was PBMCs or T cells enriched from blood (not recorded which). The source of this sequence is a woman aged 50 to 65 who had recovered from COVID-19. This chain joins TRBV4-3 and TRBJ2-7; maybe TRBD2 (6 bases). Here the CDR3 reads CASSQDSGGIWDEQYF. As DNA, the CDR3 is TGCGCCAGCAGCCAAGATAGCGGAGGGATTTGGGACGAGCAGTACTTC.